Listed here are 14 T cell receptor beta chains from one sample, sequenced in a study of T cell repertoires in cytomegalovirus infection. TCRdb re-called the reads with MiXCR, one entry per CDR3 protein. Found here are fewer than 200,000 distinct CDR3 sequences, about 22% of them singletons; the top ten hold more than 25%. The antigens these receptors bind are not known. The sample here was CD8+ T cells from cultured PBMCs, taken from culture after CMV antigen stimulation. All receptors come from a human donor in good health (CMV status not recorded). Some clones in this sample may be carry-over from other donors' samples.

The genes are TRBV7-2 and TRBJ1-2; 8 nucleotides match TRBD1. V gave up 5 bases and J gave up 5 bases; unmatched junction bases: 7. The germline CDR1 and CDR2 sequences are SGHTA and FQGNSA. The CDR3 consists of 14 residues. The DNA for the CDR3 is TGTGCCAGCAGCCAGACAGGGGATAGGTATGGCTACACCTTC. Its protein product is CASSQTGDRYGYTF.

V gene TRBV7-2 combines with J gene TRBJ1-4, with 7 bases identical to TRBD1. The trim removed 4 bases at V and 2 bases at J, leaving 7 bases unmatched. Per the germline V gene, CDR1 is SGHTA and CDR2 is FQGNSA. This CDR3 is built from 16 residues. The CDR3 sequence: CASSSDRASTNEKLFF. CDR3 DNA sequence: TGTGCCAGCAGCTCTGACAGGGCTTCGACTAATGAAAAACTGTTTTTT. Complete variable domain (other parts from reference TRBV7-2 and TRBJ1-4): GAGVSQSPSNKVTEKGKDVELRCDPISGHTALYWYRQSLGQGLEFLIYFQGNSAPDKSGLPSDRFSAERTGGSVSTLTIQRTQQEDSAVYLCASSSDRASTNEKLFFGSGTQLSVL.

The chain has TRBV6-2 or TRBV6-3 and TRBJ2-1; D gene ambiguous. Trimming left V 2 bases short and J 0 bases short, with 8 bases between. The germline V gene has CDR1 MNHEY and CDR2 SVGEGT. The CDR3 has 15 amino acids. CDR3 bases: TGTGCCAGCAGTTACCGACAAGCCTCCTACAATGAGCAGTTCTTC. Translating gives CASSYRQASYNEQFF.

This clonotype showed up just a few times. The V and J genes are TRBV12-3 or TRBV12-4 and TRBJ1-2; 9 bases fit TRBD1. The CDR3 runs 14 residues. Trimming cost V 4 bases and J 2 bases; bases outside gene matches: 2. The CDR3 region has the DNA TGTGCCAGCAGTTGGGGACAGGGCAACTATGGCTACACCTTC. It yields the protein CASSWGQGNYGYTF.

This clonotype was found a few times. This chain links TRBV7-8 with TRBJ2-3, with D possibly matching TRBD2 (5 bases). The CDR3 sequence is 17 residues long. V shed 5 bases and J shed 2 bases, with 20 bases lying between them. CDR1 SGHVS and CDR2 FQNEAQ come from the germline V gene. The CDR3 coding sequence is TGTGCCAGCAGCCCTGGTTTCGATAGCGAGATCACAGATACGCAGTATTTT. Translated, it gives CASSPGFDSEITDTQYF.

This clonotype was seen a single time. V gene TRBV12-3 or TRBV12-4 combines with J gene TRBJ2-3; D unclear. V lost 6 bases, J lost 2 bases, and 12 bases lay in between. This CDR3 has 14 amino acids. CDR3: CASRSYMLTDTQYF. The CDR3 DNA follows: TGTGCCAGCAGGAGCTACATGCTCACAGATACGCAGTATTTT.

This clonotype was counted only a few times. The gene calls are TRBV7-9 and TRBJ2-2, with 9 bases lining up with TRBD1. The germline CDR1 and CDR2 sequences are SEHNR and FQNEAQ (reference sequence). The V segment lost 5 bases and the J segment 0 bases; nucleotides outside the gene matches: 4. This CDR3 region has 16 residues. The DNA for the CDR3 is TGTGCCAGCAGCCCCCGGACAGGGGCGAACACCGGGGAGCTGTTTTTT. This encodes CASSPRTGANTGELFF.

The chain couples TRBV9 to TRBJ2-4; D might be TRBD1 (5 bases). From germline, CDR1 is SGDLS and CDR2 YYNGEE. This CDR3 is built from 14 residues. V shed 3 bases and J shed 7 bases, with 14 bases lying between them. The CDR3 sequence is CASSAPGRVNIQYF. The CDR3 DNA is TGTGCCAGCAGCGCCCCCGGCAGGGTGAACATTCAGTACTTC.

The rearrangement uses TRBV25-1 and TRBJ1-1; no reliable D call. Germline V gene sequence: CDR1 MGHDK, CDR2 SYGVNS. This CDR3 has 13 amino acids. The V gene lost 3 bases and the J gene lost 0 bases, with 5 bases spanning the gap. The CDR3 DNA is TGTGCCAGCAGTGACGGAGTGAACACTGAAGCTTTCTTT. This gives the protein CASSDGVNTEAFF.

DNA for the CDR3: TGTGCCAGCGGGGGTGGCACAGATACGCAGTATTTT. Translation: CASGGGTDTQYF. This chain connects TRBV9 to TRBJ2-3; the D call may be TRBD1 or TRBD2 (5 bases each). Germline assignment: CDR1 SGDLS and CDR2 YYNGEE. The CDR3 covers 12 residues. Deletions cut 7 bases from V and 1 base from J, with 7 bases between.

The chain recombines TRBV15 with TRBJ1-6; 7 nucleotides match TRBD1. V trimming: 5 bases; J trimming: 3 bases; junction bases outside the gene matches: 4. Germline V gives CDR1 LNHNV, CDR2 YYDKDF (reference sequence). The CDR3 has 15 residues. CDR3 in DNA: TGTGCCACCAGCGAGGGGACAGTCTATAATTCACCCCTCCACTTT. Protein: CATSEGTVYNSPLHF.

This chain links TRBV6-2 or TRBV6-3 with TRBJ2-5, with D unresolved. Germline V gene lookup returns CDR1 MNHEY and CDR2 SVGEGT. Trimming left V 0 bases short and J 1 base short, with 12 bases between. The CDR3 sequence is 16 residues long. CDR3 DNA sequence: TGTGCCAGCAGTTACTCTTCCCCGCGACTCCAAGAGACCCAGTACTTC. Protein product: CASSYSSPRLQETQYF.

J is TRBJ1-4 and V is TRBV2; a possible D gene is TRBD1 (5 bases). Germline V gene sequence: CDR1 SNHLY, CDR2 FYNNEI. There are 11 residues in the CDR3. V shed 8 bases and J shed 10 bases, with 11 bases lying between them. In DNA, the CDR3 is TGTGCCAGCCCCCGGGGGGGAAAACTGTTTTTT. This encodes CASPRGGKLFF.

This CDR3 is CASSLGPTLNQPQHF. In DNA form, the CDR3 reads TGTGCCAGCAGCTTAGGCCCCACCCTCAATCAGCCCCAGCATTTT. The genes are TRBV7-2 and TRBJ1-5; D not certain. The V and J ends lost 1 base and 3 bases respectively, with 10 bases between them. The CDR3 loop spans 15 amino acids. From germline, CDR1 is SGHTA and CDR2 FQGNSA.